This is a list of T cell receptor beta chains from one sample in a study of shared clonotypes between healthy human individuals. Clones were sequenced by immunoSEQ multiplex PCR, and TCRdb holds only the in-frame ones, with some missing. The sample shows approximately 2.4 million clones, approximately 96% of them seen only once. Material: naive CD4+ T cells sorted from blood. These receptor sequences come from a man aged 18 to 29 in good health. CDR3s include the opening cysteine and the closing phenylalanine or tryptophan. The order of the fields is J gene, V gene, D gene, CDR3 protein. A D gene is named only where the DNA matches it firmly.

>TRBJ2-3|TRBV5-1|-
CASSQGGRMGASTDTQYF
>TRBJ2-7|TRBV4-1|TRBD2
CASSPRTSGGAYEQYF
>TRBJ2-2|TRBV4-3|-
CASSGTKNTGELFF
>TRBJ2-5|TRBV18|TRBD2
CASSDTSDQETQYF
>TRBJ2-7|TRBV6-6|-
CASSRQGGDEQYF
>TRBJ1-6|TRBV7-2|-
CASRREVGSPLHF
>TRBJ2-3|TRBV10-3|-
CAISDGGTSTDTQYF
>TRBJ1-2|TRBV5-1|TRBD1
CASSSPGPLTGLSPPGASDYGYTF
>TRBJ1-5|TRBV4-1|TRBD1
CASSPRTGDNQPQHF
>TRBJ2-7|TRBV7-8|TRBD2
CASSLAQAPGGQYF
>TRBJ2-2|TRBV7-3|-
CASSLGWNTGELFF
>TRBJ2-7|TRBV30|-
CAWKPGHVYEQYF
>TRBJ2-1|TRBV7-2|-
CASSLGRAYEQFF
>TRBJ1-1|TRBV21-1|-
CASSKVRKGQAFF
>TRBJ1-5|TRBV5-1|-
CASSMEGLSNQPQHF
>TRBJ2-3|TRBV7-6|TRBD2
CASSSDSGRQADTQYF
>TRBJ1-5|TRBV29-1|TRBD1
CSVGQGSQPQHF
>TRBJ2-6|TRBV13|TRBD1
CASSLGQGVSGANVLTF
>TRBJ1-1|TRBV30|-
CAWSVSGGGTEAFF
>TRBJ1-4|TRBV4-1|TRBD1
CASSQEGTGRKLFF
>TRBJ1-6|TRBV11-1|-
CASSFSRDSPLHF
>TRBJ2-7|TRBV21-1|-
CASSNSSQAHPSYEQYF
>TRBJ1-1|TRBV5-1|TRBD1
CASSPGDRDGEAFF
>TRBJ1-2|TRBV28|TRBD1
CASSFPGQGALNGYTF
>TRBJ1-4|TRBV30|TRBD1
CAWSVSLTSDRGQEKLFF
>TRBJ2-7|TRBV7-2|-
CASSYLLGEQYF
>TRBJ1-1|TRBV6-1|-
CASSEFLGPNAEAFF
>TRBJ2-7|TRBV10-3|-
CAISGSYEQYF
>TRBJ2-3|TRBV30|-
CAWSGGPGVDTQYF
>TRBJ2-3|TRBV7-7|TRBD1
CASSLDRGTDTQYF
>TRBJ1-5|TRBV6-5|TRBD1
CASSPRTGPNQPQHF
>TRBJ2-2|TRBV28|-
CASSLVRGELFF
>TRBJ2-7|TRBV5-6|-
CASSSQRVEYF
>TRBJ1-2|TRBV2|-
CASSDVNYGYTF
>TRBJ1-6|TRBV7-9|-
CASSPARGRDSPLHF
>TRBJ2-5|TRBV29-1|TRBD2
CSVHGGEGETQYF
>TRBJ1-5|TRBV28|-
CASSSGQSNQPQHF
>TRBJ2-5|TRBV6-5|-
CASSYSWGGAETQYF
>TRBJ1-6|TRBV28|-
CASSLIPGTGSNNSPLHF
>TRBJ1-5|TRBV6-5|-
CASSYAADQPQHF
>TRBJ2-2|TRBV18|TRBD1
CASSPRTGNTGELFF
>TRBJ2-7|TRBV19|TRBD1
CASSMGKGQNYEQYF
>TRBJ1-2|TRBV6-5|-
CASSRQGRSYTF
>TRBJ1-4|TRBV11-2|TRBD1
CASSTRDRPNEKLFF
>TRBJ2-2|TRBV5-1|TRBD2
CASSHRTSRTYTGELFF
>TRBJ2-5|TRBV7-9|-
CASSPQRQDQETQYF
>TRBJ2-2|TRBV5-6|-
CASSLIWGNTGELFF
>TRBJ2-7|TRBV7-8|-
CASSQPDTYEQYF
>TRBJ2-3|TRBV11-2|TRBD2
CASSSVGAGSSTDTQYF
>TRBJ2-1|TRBV6-1|TRBD2
CASSGTSGGANEQFF
>TRBJ2-7|TRBV29-1|-
CSVERGRGEQYF
>TRBJ2-5|TRBV6-5|TRBD2
CASSYSIAGGPETQYF
>TRBJ1-2|TRBV28|-
CASTLRVPYGYTF
>TRBJ1-5|TRBV10-3|-
CAISESRDSNQPQHF
>TRBJ1-4|TRBV2|-
CASSAYRAQGEKLFF
>TRBJ2-7|TRBV2|-
CASNPLAYEQYF
>TRBJ2-5|TRBV28|-
CASSFPGMGTQYF